This T cell receptor beta chain was identified during a study of blood T cell repertoires in COVID-19. Study summary: In each case, the material was cDNA or gDNA derived from T cells, B-cell-depleted T cells, or PBMCs.

Authors' processing steps: Using reference gene primer amplification, nucleated cell counts were estimated. Clones were sequenced by immunoSEQ multiplex PCR, and TCRdb holds only the in-frame ones, with some missing. The V and J calls and the clone size are those of that table, but D and trimming were determined from the DNA. Of over 350,000 clones listed, about 86% are singletons. Living in roughly 23 US areas, the participants were between roughly 18 and 95 years of age. Self-reported history from a screening survey and questionnaire set each donor's cohort. Germline V gives CDR1 LNHDA, CDR2 SQIVND (reference sequence). The CDR3 totals 14 residues. After removal of 5 bases from V and 3 bases from J, the junction contained 4 bases not matched to a gene.

This chain joins TRBV19 and TRBJ1-5; 7 bases line up with TRBD1. This sequence was found in a woman aged 50 to 60 who had recovered from COVID-19. The specimen was PBMCs or T cells enriched from blood (not recorded which). The CDR3 sequence: CASSVGTANQPQHF. CDR3 coding DNA: TGTGCCAGTAGTGTCGGGACAGCCAATCAGCCCCAGCATTTT.